These 8 T cell receptor beta chains share one sample of origin, sequenced in a study of technical replicates of blood from a handful of donors (dated by TCRdb to between 2016 and 2019). Library preparation was by the immunoSEQ multiplex PCR assay. As stored in TCRdb, this immuneACCESS dataset retains in-frame rearrangements with V and J assigned. A fraction of the clones does not appear; measured against another copy, unresolved V genes explain less than half of the discrepancy, and the remainder lacks a known reason. This sample holds nearly 70,000 clones; approximately 90% were observed only once. Jointly, the top ten make up 4.5% to 5% of the sample. Input material: PBMCs. These receptors were collected from a human donor in good health. Some clones in this sample may be carry-over from other donors' samples.

The table lists this clone with many counts. The chain is built from TRBV7-2 and TRBJ1-3, with TRBD1 matching over 9 bases. J lost 0 bases, V lost 1 base, and 4 bases had no gene match. CDR3 length: 17 amino acids. Germline CDR1 is SGHTA and CDR2 is FQGNSA. CDR3: CASSLGGQGISGNTIYF. The CDR3 nucleotides read TGTGCCAGCAGCTTAGGGGGACAGGGAATCTCTGGAAACACCATATATTTT.

The rearrangement links TRBV15 to TRBJ2-1; TRBD2 matches at 10 bases. CDR1 is LNHNV, CDR2 YYDKDF, per germline (reference sequence). Unmatched junction bases numbered 14, after V lost 0 bases and J lost 3 bases. The CDR3 totals 20 residues. The CDR3 here is CATSRDKRGGFSLRYNEQFF. CDR3 nucleotides: TGTGCCACCAGCAGAGATAAGCGGGGGGGTTTTTCGTTACGCTACAATGAGCAGTTCTTC.

The chain carries TRBV7-9 and TRBJ2-7; TRBD2 aligns across 11 bases. Germline lookup yields CDR1 SEHNR and CDR2 FQNEAQ (reference sequence). The trim removed 5 bases at V and 5 bases at J, leaving 8 bases unmatched. The CDR3 length is 15 residues. The CDR3 loop reads CASSQRLAGGDEQYF. In DNA, the CDR3 is TGTGCCAGCAGCCAAAGGCTAGCGGGAGGTGACGAGCAGTACTTC.

J is TRBJ1-1 and V is TRBV29-1; D perhaps matches TRBD1 (6 bases). The ends were cut back, 6 bases at V and 0 bases at J, with 20 bases in the middle. The CDR3 runs 16 residues. The germline V gene has CDR1 SQVTM and CDR2 ANQGSEA. The CDR3 sequence: CSVEGGPRPMNTEAFF. Here the CDR3 DNA reads TGCAGCGTAGAGGGGGGGCCCCGGCCTATGAACACTGAAGCTTTCTTT.

The chain is built from TRBV7-3 and TRBJ2-5; 12 bases agree with TRBD2. Trimming removed 5 bases from V and 5 bases from J; junction bases left unmatched: 6. Germline loops: CDR1 SGHTA, CDR2 FQGTGA. The CDR3 has 15 residues. The CDR3 bases are TGTGCCAGCAGCCCTAGCGGGAGGGGGCGGGAGACCCAGTACTTC. Translating gives CASSPSGRGRETQYF.

This clone has a single count. V and J are TRBV7-6 and TRBJ1-2; D is perhaps TRBD1 (6 bases). This CDR3 has 10 amino acids. Germline values: CDR1 SGHVS, CDR2 FNYEAQ. With 11 bases removed from V and 7 bases from J, the gap between germline ends came to 11 bases. The CDR3 loop is CAGKGGGYTF. CDR3 coding DNA: TGTGCCGGAAAAGGGGGTGGCTACACCTTC.

The rearrangement uses TRBV19 and TRBJ2-1; D may be TRBD2 (5 bases). The CDR3 covers 16 residues. Trimming left V 3 bases short and J 7 bases short, with 19 bases between. The V gene's germline CDR1 is LNHDA and CDR2 SQIVND (reference sequence). CDR3: CASSIWASPQTNEQFF. The CDR3 DNA reads TGTGCCAGTAGTATTTGGGCTAGCCCTCAGACGAATGAGCAGTTCTTC. The whole variable domain, remainder taken from reference TRBV19 and TRBJ2-1, is DGGITQSPKYLFRKEGQNVTLSCEQNLNHDAMYWYRQDPGQGLRLIYYSQIVNDFQKGDIAEGYSVSREKKESFPLTVTSAQKNPTAFYLCASSIWASPQTNEQFFGPGTRLTVL.

This clone has a single count. CDR3 bases: TGCGCCAGCAGCTTTATGACTAGCGGGAGCACCGACGAGCAGTACTTC. Its protein product is CASSFMTSGSTDEQYF. The J gene is TRBJ2-7, the V gene TRBV5-1, with 12 bases identical to TRBD2. Losses at the gene ends were 2 bases for V and 5 bases for J; bases not matched to a gene: 8. The CDR3 is 16 amino acids. The V gene's germline CDR1 is SGHRS and CDR2 YFSETQ. The whole variable domain, filled in from reference TRBV5-1 and TRBJ2-7, reads KAGVTQTPRYLIKTRGQQVTLSCSPISGHRSVSWYQQTPGQGLQFLFEYFSETQRNKGNFPGRFSGRQFSNSRSEMNVSTLELGDSALYLCASSFMTSGSTDEQYFGPGTRLTVT.